A selection of T cell receptor beta chains follows, all from one sample in a study of OX40 agonist ivuxolimab in advanced cancers. Measured with immunoSEQ multiplex PCR; TCRdb has only the in-frame clones, and not every one. The sample contains just over 40,000 clones, 80% to 90% of which appear only once. The specimen comprised CD4+ or CD8+ T cells sorted from blood, sampled in a trial of the OX40 agonist ivuxolimab. Receptors were obtained from an adult with an advanced solid tumor such as melanoma, head and neck, liver or kidney cancer. The CDR3 runs from the conserved cysteine through the conserved F or W. Fields, in order: V gene, CDR3 protein.

>TRBV9
CASSVEADTQYF
>TRBV10-3
CAISESGQGLGTEAFF
>TRBV28
CASSFPPGTSGDNEQFF
>TRBV11-1
CASVRGDTQYF
>TRBV4-1
CASSPSLGGQPQHF
>TRBV2
CASSERGTYSGNTIYF
>TRBV13
CASRDSDSGTEAFF
>TRBV9
CASSFSLGDRGRTGELFF
>TRBV4-3
CASSQDGQYEQYF
>TRBV6-5
CASSYSIFQPQHF
>TRBV14
CASSQDVLYVGRFEQFF
>TRBV5-1
CASSLRGEAFF
>TRBV6-6
CASRWTGGDTEAFF
>TRBV7-2
CASSLGGSGTEAFF
>TRBV7-9
CASSLVRAGDSYEQYF
>TRBV18
CASSLEGGYQPQHF
>TRBV30
CAWNRPEADTEAFF
>TRBV9
CASSGGDGTYNEQFF
>TRBV9
CASSFIAGGPDTQYF
>TRBV27
CASSLSGTNYGYTF